This TCR beta chain was profiled in a study of response to subunit inactivated influenza vaccine. Trimming cost V 6 bases and J 2 bases; bases outside gene matches: 18. The CDR3 sequence is 19 residues long. CDR1 and CDR2 (germline): SNHLY, FYNNEI. TCRdb independently ran MiXCR on the RT-PCR reads; one entry per CDR3 protein. This sample yields 500,000 or so distinct CDR3 sequences, of which roughly 11% are seen a single time; 12% belongs to the top ten. This sample comprised PBMCs from blood, obtained 35 to 45 days after vaccination. V usage is TRBV2 and J usage is TRBJ2-1, with 8 bases fitting TRBD2. The origin of this receptor is a man aged 50 to 60 who received an inactivated influenza vaccine. For the CDR3, the DNA is TGTGCCAGCAGCTGTGTGTCTGTCGGCGGGAGGATACCCTACAATGAGCAGTTCTTC. Amino acids: CASSCVSVGGRIPYNEQFF.